A selection of T cell receptor beta chains follows, all from one sample in a study of OX40 agonist ivuxolimab in advanced cancers. Method: immunoSEQ multiplex PCR; TCRdb's copy keeps in-frame clones and lacks some. The sample has some 74,000 clones, around 85% seen once. Sequenced here: CD4+ or CD8+ T cells sorted from blood, sampled in a trial of the OX40 agonist ivuxolimab. These TCRs come from an adult with an advanced solid tumor such as melanoma, head and neck, liver or kidney cancer. CDR3s include the opening cysteine and the closing phenylalanine or tryptophan. A D gene is named only where the DNA matches it firmly. Clone size appears in some rows only: once, few, many, or a class for an expanded clone.

v_call: TRBV7-8; clone_size: .; j_call: TRBJ1-2; d_call: .; cdr3_aa: CASSLNPGFYGYTF; cdr3_nt: TGTGCCAGCAGCTTAAACCCGGGGTTCTATGGCTACACCTTC
v_call: TRBV4-2; clone_size: few; j_call: TRBJ2-3; d_call: .; cdr3_aa: CASAQGLGDTQYF; cdr3_nt: TGTGCCAGCGCTCAGGGGTTGGGAGATACGCAGTATTTT
v_call: TRBV7-9; clone_size: .; j_call: TRBJ2-5; d_call: .; cdr3_aa: CASSSPPGQETQYF; cdr3_nt: TGTGCCAGCAGTTCCCCCCCCGGACAAGAGACCCAGTACTTC
v_call: TRBV23-1; clone_size: .; j_call: TRBJ1-6; d_call: .; cdr3_aa: CASSQFPNLSSYNSPLHF; cdr3_nt: TGCGCCAGCAGTCAATTCCCCAACCTAAGCTCCTATAATTCACCCCTCCACTTT
v_call: TRBV29-1; clone_size: .; j_call: TRBJ2-4; d_call: TRBD1; cdr3_aa: CSVEDRGRGIAKNIQYF; cdr3_nt: TGCAGCGTCGAAGACAGGGGGCGAGGGATAGCCAAAAACATTCAGTACTTC
v_call: TRBV16; clone_size: .; j_call: TRBJ1-4; d_call: .; cdr3_aa: CASSPPRSGANEKLFF; cdr3_nt: TGTGCCAGCAGCCCACCTAGGTCGGGGGCTAATGAAAAACTGTTTTTT
v_call: TRBV28; clone_size: few; j_call: TRBJ2-3; d_call: .; cdr3_aa: CASSREQGNTDTQYF; cdr3_nt: TGTGCCAGCAGTAGAGAACAGGGAAATACAGATACGCAGTATTTT
v_call: TRBV27; clone_size: .; j_call: TRBJ2-7; d_call: .; cdr3_aa: CASSGIDSWSYEQYF; cdr3_nt: TGTGCCAGCAGCGGGATCGACAGTTGGTCCTACGAGCAGTACTTC
v_call: TRBV4-3; clone_size: .; j_call: TRBJ2-7; d_call: .; cdr3_aa: CASSQGGETRGAYEQYF; cdr3_nt: TGCGCCAGCAGCCAGGGAGGGGAGACTAGGGGGGCATACGAGCAGTACTTC
v_call: TRBV7-2; clone_size: .; j_call: TRBJ2-1; d_call: .; cdr3_aa: CASSSLGREDYNEQFF; cdr3_nt: TGTGCCAGCAGCTCGCTCGGCAGGGAAGACTACAATGAGCAGTTCTTC